The source of this T cell receptor beta chain is a study of blood T cell repertoires in COVID-19. TCRdb's copy holds only in-frame clones and misses some; the assay was immunoSEQ multiplex PCR. Of approximately 160,000 clones detected, 70% to 90% appear once; the ten largest clones hold 4.4%. This CDR3 comprises 14 residues. Between the trimmed V and J ends, which lost 7 bases and 0 bases, there was a span of 13 bases. Germline CDR1 reads MNHEY; CDR2 reads SVGAGI. This clonotype was sampled from a woman in her 50s who had recovered from COVID-19. The specimen was PBMCs or T cells enriched from blood (not recorded which). V and J are TRBV6-5 and TRBJ2-7; D gene uncertain. The CDR3 reads CASTFYKSSYEQYV. CDR3 bases: TGTGCCAGCACGTTTTACAAAAGCTCCTACGAGCAGTACGTC.